This T cell receptor beta chain was observed in a study of T-cell reconstitution after alpha-beta-depleted transplantation in children. Broader study findings: Several hundred expanded graft clones reportedly were the source of alpha-beta T cells about two months after transplant. Most T-cell counts and diversity one year after the transplant came from T cells that were newly produced. Surviving recipient T cells and thymic progenitors produced the high day-60 TCRbeta diversity seen in some patients.

This sample's TCRbeta library carried unique molecular identifier barcodes. TCRdb re-called the PCR reads with MiXCR, one entry per CDR3 protein. The sample consists of hundreds of thousands of distinct CDR3 sequences, more than 15% of them appearing once. The CDR3 contains 18 residues. Unmatched junction bases numbered 10, after V lost 6 bases and J lost 0 bases. The germline CDR1 and CDR2 sequences are MDHEN and SYDVKM. This clonotype occurred a few times. Its target is unknown. The source of this sequence is a male patient aged 2-9 years who had a stem cell transplant for acute lymphoblastic leukemia, so the T cells may come from the graft donor. The chain employs TRBV28 and TRBJ1-6; 8 positions match TRBD1. The specimen comprised PBMCs, mostly from graft donor cells, sampled 360 days after TCRalphabeta/CD19-depleted stem cell transplant. CDR3 coding DNA: TGTGCCAGCAGGGTAACTCAGGGGGCTGGCTCCTATAATTCACCCCTCCACTTT. Its protein product is CASRVTQGAGSYNSPLHF.